These 27 T cell receptor beta chains were all obtained from the same sample, sequenced in a study of regulatory T cells in long-lasting Graves disease (dated by TCRdb to about 2021). Library preparation was by multiplex PCR. Sequencing relied on an Illumina HiSeq 4000. To build TCR beta libraries, CDR3 regions were amplified by Arm-PCR using iRepertoire HTBI primers. TCRdb reprocessing: public reads trimmed at Q25 with fastp, clones called with MiXCR, in-frame beta chains kept. Identical CDR3 proteins give one entry, which carries the most common genes and DNA. In this sample the table shows some 430,000 distinct CDR3 sequences, under 25% of which occur a single time. The biggest ten clones account for roughly 6.9% of the sample. The time point label of this sample denotes: persistent/refractory GD, antithyroid drugs over 5 years with positive TRAb. For both TCR sequencing and RNA sequencing, RNA was extracted from PBMCs using TRIzol.

The material was peripheral blood mononuclear cells (PBMCs), obtained when the disease was refractory, from a patient treated with antithyroid drugs. All receptors derive from a female donor with Graves disease.

The V and J genes are TRBV19 and TRBJ1-1, with a possible D match to TRBD1 (5 bases). Germline-derived CDR1 and CDR2 are LNHDA and SQIVND (reference sequence). V was shortened by 7 bases and J by 0 bases, with 15 bases between the two germline ends. CDR3 length: 15 amino acids. CDR3 sequence reads: CASTPWDGLNTEAFF. The CDR3 DNA is TGTGCCAGTACCCCCTGGGACGGACTGAACACTGAAGCTTTCTTT.

This clonotype was counted at least ten times. The V call is TRBV28, the J call TRBJ1-1, with no clear D. V lost 3 bases and J lost 3, with 14 bases in between. CDR3 length: 15 amino acids. In germline, CDR1 is MDHEN, CDR2 SYDVKM. Here the CDR3 DNA reads TGTGCCAGCAGTTTTCTATCACGCCGGCACACTGAAGCTTTCTTT. Encoded protein: CASSFLSRRHTEAFF.

Only a few counts were recorded for this clonotype. This sequence joins TRBV7-2 and TRBJ2-3; D remains unclear. This CDR3 comprises 12 residues. Trimming removed 6 bases from V and 3 bases from J, with 7 bases in between. Germline lookup yields CDR1 SGHTA and CDR2 FQGNSA. This CDR3 is CASRLGTDTQYF. DNA of the CDR3: TGTGCCAGCAGGCTTGGTACAGATACGCAGTATTTT. The full variable domain, completed using reference TRBV7-2 and TRBJ2-3, is GAGVSQSPSNKVTEKGKDVELRCDPISGHTALYWYRQSLGQGLEFLIYFQGNSAPDKSGLPSDRFSAERTGGSVSTLTIQRTQQEDSAVYLCASRLGTDTQYFGPGTRLTVL.

The chain is built from TRBV5-4 and TRBJ1-2, with TRBD1 as a possible D gene (5 bases). Germline-derived CDR1 and CDR2 are SGHNT and YYREEE (reference sequence). Between the trimmed V and J ends, which lost 6 bases and 0 bases, there was a span of 15 bases. The CDR3 runs 15 residues. CDR3 nucleotide sequence: TGTGCCAGCACACCCCGAGGCAGGGCTAACTATGGCTACACCTTC. Protein product: CASTPRGRANYGYTF.

This clonotype showed up just a few times. The chain has TRBV20-1 and TRBJ1-1; no clear D gene. This CDR3 has 12 amino acids. Germline-derived CDR1 and CDR2 are DFQATT and SNEGSKA (reference sequence). With 1 base removed from V and 3 bases from J, the gap between germline ends came to 6 bases. CDR3 nucleotides: TGCAGTGCTAGAGTGCAACACACTGAAGCTTTCTTT. Amino acid sequence: CSARVQHTEAFF.

Only a few counts were recorded for this clonotype. This CDR3 is CASSQDDLSYEQYF. The CDR3 DNA reads as TGTGCCAGCAGCCAAGATGACTTATCCTACGAGCAGTACTTC. The V call is TRBV3-1, the J call TRBJ2-7; D unclear. Germline CDR1 reads LGHDT; CDR2 reads YNNKEL (reference sequence). This CDR3 region has 14 residues. Trimming removed 0 bases from V and 1 base from J, with 7 bases in between.

This clonotype turned up a few times. V gene TRBV29-1 combines with J gene TRBJ1-2; D uncertain. The CDR3 runs 11 residues. CDR1 SQVTM and CDR2 ANQGSEA come from the germline V gene. Trimming removed 3 bases at V and 5 bases at J, with 7 bases between. The chain's CDR3 is CSVDRAYGYTF. The CDR3 coding sequence is TGCAGCGTTGATAGGGCTTATGGCTACACCTTC.

The chain links TRBV7-9 to TRBJ1-1; D gene unclear. The length of the CDR3 is 13 residues. V was clipped by 3 bases and J by 5 bases, with 10 bases between them. Per germline, CDR1 SEHNR and CDR2 FQNEAQ (reference sequence). The CDR3 coding sequence is TGTGCCAGCAGCTTTAACCTTGGGACTGAAGCTTTCTTT. It translates to CASSFNLGTEAFF.

The chain carries TRBV12-3 or TRBV12-4 and TRBJ1-1; 7 bases map to TRBD1. The CDR3 totals 14 residues. Trimming cost V 7 bases and J 10 bases; bases outside gene matches: 15. CDR3 coding DNA: TGTGCCAGCAACCTGTTTGGGGAGGGGGCGGGAGCTTTCTTT. It codes for CASNLFGEGAGAFF.

The CDR3 loop reads CASSQEGPLQGAHGEQYF. DNA of the CDR3: TGCGCCAGCAGCCAAGAGGGCCCTCTACAGGGGGCTCACGGCGAGCAGTACTTC. The V call is TRBV4-1, the J call TRBJ2-7; the match to TRBD1 covers 9 bases. The V segment lost 0 bases and the J segment 6 bases; nucleotides outside the gene matches: 15. The germline gives CDR1 MGHRA, CDR2 YSYEKL. The CDR3 runs 18 residues.

This clonotype occurred a few times. J is TRBJ2-7 and V is TRBV5-5; D gene unclear. V lost 0 bases, J lost 0 bases, and 10 bases lay in between. There are 15 residues in the CDR3. Germline V gene lookup returns CDR1 SGHKS and CDR2 YYEKEE (reference sequence). This CDR3 reads CASSLGLRDSYEQYF. CDR3 nucleotides: TGTGCCAGCAGCTTGGGTCTACGTGACTCCTACGAGCAGTACTTC.

The chain uses TRBV6-1 and TRBJ2-7; perhaps TRBD1 as D (5 bases). CDR3 size: 12 residues. V lost 8 bases to trimming and J lost 2 bases, with 10 bases between them. Germline V gene data show CDR1 as MNHNS and CDR2 as SASEGT. As DNA, the CDR3 is TGTGCCAGCCATAAGGGGCCCTACGAGCAGTACTTC. This encodes CASHKGPYEQYF.

This clonotype was found many times. This chain uses TRBV28 with TRBJ2-7, with D unresolved. V shed 4 bases and J shed 4 bases, with 8 bases lying between them. This CDR3 contains 12 residues. Per the germline V gene, CDR1 is MDHEN and CDR2 is SYDVKM. The CDR3 sequence is CASSYSLYEQYF. The CDR3, as DNA: TGTGCCAGCAGTTACTCATTGTACGAGCAGTACTTC.

This clonotype was seen repeatedly, ten times or more. The chain links TRBV28 to TRBJ1-2; D may be TRBD1 (6 bases). The CDR3 runs to 14 residues. V lost 6 bases and J lost 5, with 16 bases in between. Per germline, CDR1 MDHEN and CDR2 SYDVKM. This CDR3 is CASSSQGVGYGYTF. The CDR3 nucleotides are TGTGCCAGCAGCTCACAGGGAGTTGGTTATGGCTACACCTTC.

The table lists this clonotype with many counts. The chain carries TRBV6-5 and TRBJ1-5; 8 positions match TRBD1. CDR3 length: 15 residues. Germline CDR1 MNHEY, CDR2 SVGAGI. V shed 4 bases and J 10 bases; nucleotides not matched to a gene: 12. CDR3 sequence: CASSSDGQGRVPQHF. CDR3 in DNA: TGTGCCAGCAGTTCCGACGGACAGGGAAGGGTCCCCCAGCATTTT.

The chain combines TRBV28 with TRBJ2-2; D tentatively reads TRBD1 or TRBD2 (5 bases each). Trimming took off 3 bases at V and 5 bases at J, with 13 bases between the two ends. Germline CDR1 is MDHEN and CDR2 is SYDVKM. The CDR3 is 15 amino acids. The CDR3 bases are TGTGCCAGCAGTTTTAGAGTTGGGGGAACCGGGGAGCTGTTTTTT. This sequence encodes CASSFRVGGTGELFF. Filled out from reference TRBV28 and TRBJ2-2, the complete variable domain reads DVKVTQSSRYLVKRTGEKVFLECVQDMDHENMFWYRQDPGLGLRLIYFSYDVKMKEKGDIPEGYSVSREKKERFSLILESASTNQTSMYLCASSFRVGGTGELFFGEGSRLTVL.

Of note for this clonotype: A much larger clone lies a single base off, so this may be a read error. The CDR3 DNA reads TGTGCCAGCAGAGGGCCCTACGAGCGGTACTTC. Protein product: CASRGPYERYF. The chain combines TRBV6-1 with TRBJ2-7, with D hard to call. The CDR3 is made up of 11 amino acids. Germline V gives CDR1 MNHNS, CDR2 SASEGT.

This clonotype was seen a few times. The rearrangement uses TRBV7-9 and TRBJ2-7, with TRBD2 matching 7 bases. Losses at the gene ends were 5 bases for V and 2 bases for J; bases not matched to a gene: 6. This CDR3 spans 14 amino acids. CDR1 and CDR2 from the germline V gene are SEHNR and FQNEAQ (reference sequence). The CDR3 DNA reads TGTGCCAGCAGCCATAGCGGGCCTCCCTACGAGCAGTACTTC. Amino acids: CASSHSGPPYEQYF.

This clonotype was counted many times. This sequence joins TRBV2 and TRBJ1-1; TRBD1 is a possible D gene (5 bases). CDR3 length equals 12 residues. V lost 3 bases and J lost 11, with 13 bases in between. CDR1 and CDR2 (germline): SNHLY, FYNNEI. The CDR3 spells CASSDYEGWAFF. In nucleotides, the CDR3 is TGTGCCAGCAGTGATTACGAGGGGTGGGCTTTCTTT.

The gene calls are TRBV7-9 and TRBJ2-5; no firm D call. V was cut by 2 bases and J by 5 bases, with 6 bases left in between. CDR1 is SEHNR, CDR2 FQNEAQ, per germline (reference sequence). CDR3 length: 12 amino acids. As DNA, the CDR3 is TGTGCCAGCAGCTTAAATATCGAGACCCAGTACTTC. This sequence encodes CASSLNIETQYF.

This clonotype came up once. A read error may explain this, as a much larger clone is one base away. Without the conserved terminal phenylalanine or tryptophan, this CDR3 likely stems from a read error. V gene TRBV28 combines with J gene TRBJ1-1; possibly TRBD1 for D (6 bases). Germline V CDR1 and CDR2: MDHEN, SYDVKM. CDR3 length equals 14 residues. V was cut by 5 bases and J by 8 bases, with 18 bases left in between. CDR3 region: CASSTVGGVFEAFS. CDR3 nucleotide sequence: TGTGCCAGCAGTACCGTAGGGGGGGTTTTCGAAGCTTTCTCT.

This clonotype has ten or more counts. V and J are TRBV27 and TRBJ2-7; no firm D call. Germline CDR1 MNHEY, CDR2 SMNVEV (reference sequence). The CDR3 covers 15 residues. Trimming removed 5 bases from V and 3 bases from J, with 17 bases in between. The CDR3 sequence is CASSPHTDGSYEQYF. As DNA, the CDR3 is TGTGCCAGCAGTCCCCATACAGATGGCAGCTACGAGCAGTACTTC.

CDR3 region: CASMGRPGQGNTEAFF. Here the CDR3 DNA reads TGTGCCAGTATGGGAAGGCCGGGACAGGGGAACACTGAAGCTTTCTTT. The rearrangement links TRBV19 to TRBJ1-1; TRBD1 matches at 9 bases. Trimming cost V 7 bases and J 1 base; bases outside gene matches: 10. CDR3 length: 16 amino acids. The germline CDR1 and CDR2 sequences are LNHDA and SQIVND (reference sequence).

The V call is TRBV10-3, the J call TRBJ1-2; unclear D gene. The V end lost 0 bases, the J end lost 3 bases, and 2 bases lay between the germline ends. Per germline, CDR1 ENHRY and CDR2 SYGVKD. This CDR3 has 12 residues. CDR3 region: CAISESHYGYTF. The CDR3 bases are TGTGCCATCAGTGAGTCGCACTATGGCTACACCTTC.

This clonotype was detected only a few times. The chain uses TRBV29-1 and TRBJ2-7, with 11 nucleotides matching TRBD2. The CDR3 has 15 amino acids. V trimming: 5 bases; J trimming: 4 bases; junction bases outside the gene matches: 10. The germline gives CDR1 SQVTM, CDR2 ANQGSEA. This chain's CDR3 is CSVLPLSGRVYEQYF. CDR3 in DNA: TGCAGCGTTCTACCCCTTAGCGGGAGGGTGTACGAGCAGTACTTC.

There are many counts of this clonotype. The J gene is TRBJ1-5, the V gene TRBV24-1; 7 bases align to TRBD1. The CDR3 length is 15 residues. Per the germline V gene, CDR1 is KGHDR and CDR2 is SFDVKD. V gave up 9 bases and J gave up 5 bases; unmatched junction bases: 12. In DNA form, the CDR3 reads TGTGCCACCGGGCAGACAGGGAGGGAGGATCAGCCCCAGCATTTT. Its translation: CATGQTGREDQPQHF.

This rearrangement joins TRBV29-1 to TRBJ2-3; possibly TRBD2 for D (6 bases). The germline V and J ends were trimmed by 3 bases and 0 bases, with 16 bases remaining between them. The CDR3 spans 16 residues. Germline V gives CDR1 SQVTM, CDR2 ANQGSEA. CDR3 DNA sequence: TGCAGCGTTGAGGGCCTACTAGCAGATAGCACAGATACGCAGTATTTT. Amino acid sequence: CSVEGLLADSTDTQYF.